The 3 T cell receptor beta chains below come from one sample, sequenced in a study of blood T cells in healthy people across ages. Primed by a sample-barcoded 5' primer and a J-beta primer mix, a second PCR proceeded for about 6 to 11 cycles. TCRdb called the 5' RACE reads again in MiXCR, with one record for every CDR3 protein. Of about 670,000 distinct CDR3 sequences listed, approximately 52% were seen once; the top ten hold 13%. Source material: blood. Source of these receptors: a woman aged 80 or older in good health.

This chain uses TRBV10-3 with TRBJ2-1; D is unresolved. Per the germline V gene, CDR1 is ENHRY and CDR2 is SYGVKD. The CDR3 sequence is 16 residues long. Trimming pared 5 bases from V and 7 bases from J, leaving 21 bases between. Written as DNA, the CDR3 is TGTGCCATCAGTAACCTGCGGCTGAGTTCTGGGAATGAGCAGTTCTTC. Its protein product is CAISNLRLSSGNEQFF.

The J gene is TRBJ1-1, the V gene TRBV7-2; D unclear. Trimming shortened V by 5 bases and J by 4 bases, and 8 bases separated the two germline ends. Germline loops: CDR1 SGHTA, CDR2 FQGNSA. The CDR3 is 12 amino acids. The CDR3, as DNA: TGTGCCAGCAGCACTTACGGCACTGAAGCTTTCTTT. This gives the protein CASSTYGTEAFF. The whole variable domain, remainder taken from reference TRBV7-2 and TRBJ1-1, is GAGVSQSPSNKVTEKGKDVELRCDPISGHTALYWYRQSLGQGLEFLIYFQGNSAPDKSGLPSDRFSAERTGGSVSTLTIQRTQQEDSAVYLCASSTYGTEAFFGQGTRLTVV.

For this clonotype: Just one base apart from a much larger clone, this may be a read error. CDR3 loop: CSVEGPEGGYNEQYF. The DNA for the CDR3 is TGCAGCGTTGAAGGGCCAGAGGGGGGTTACAATGAGCAGTACTTC. The chain uses TRBV29-1 and TRBJ2-5, with D perhaps being TRBD1 or TRBD2 (6 bases each). The CDR3 is 15 residues long. Between the trimmed V and J ends, which lost 1 base and 11 bases, there was a span of 23 bases. Germline V CDR1 and CDR2: SQVTM, ANQGSEA.